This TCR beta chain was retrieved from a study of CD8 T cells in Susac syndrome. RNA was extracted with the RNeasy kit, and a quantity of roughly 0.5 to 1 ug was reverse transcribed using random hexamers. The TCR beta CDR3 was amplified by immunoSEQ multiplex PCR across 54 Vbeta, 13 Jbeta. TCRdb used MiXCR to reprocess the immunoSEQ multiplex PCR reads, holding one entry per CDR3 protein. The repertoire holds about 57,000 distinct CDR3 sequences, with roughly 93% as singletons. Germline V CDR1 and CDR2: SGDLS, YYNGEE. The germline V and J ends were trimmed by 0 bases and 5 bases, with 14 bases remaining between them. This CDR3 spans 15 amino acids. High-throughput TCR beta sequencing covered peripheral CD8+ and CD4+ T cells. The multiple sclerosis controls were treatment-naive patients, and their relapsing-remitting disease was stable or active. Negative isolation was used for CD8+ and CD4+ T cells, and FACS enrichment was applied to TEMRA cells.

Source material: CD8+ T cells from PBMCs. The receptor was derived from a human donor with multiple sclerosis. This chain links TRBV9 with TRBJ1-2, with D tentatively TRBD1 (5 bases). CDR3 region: CASSVDGSGLYGYTF. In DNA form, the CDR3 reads TGTGCCAGCAGCGTAGATGGGTCAGGGCTATATGGCTACACCTTC.